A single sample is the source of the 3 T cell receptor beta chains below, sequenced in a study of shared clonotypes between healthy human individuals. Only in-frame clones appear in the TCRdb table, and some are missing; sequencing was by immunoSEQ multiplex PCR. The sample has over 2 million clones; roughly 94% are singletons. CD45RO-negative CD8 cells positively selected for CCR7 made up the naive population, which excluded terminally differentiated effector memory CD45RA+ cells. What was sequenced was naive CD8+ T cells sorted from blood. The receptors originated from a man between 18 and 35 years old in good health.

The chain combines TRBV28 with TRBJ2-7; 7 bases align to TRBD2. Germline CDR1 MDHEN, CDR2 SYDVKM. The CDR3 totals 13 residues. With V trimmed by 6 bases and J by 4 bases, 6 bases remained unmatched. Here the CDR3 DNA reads TGTGCCAGCAGAGGAGGGAGGGCTTACGAGCAGTACTTC. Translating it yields CASRGGRAYEQYF.

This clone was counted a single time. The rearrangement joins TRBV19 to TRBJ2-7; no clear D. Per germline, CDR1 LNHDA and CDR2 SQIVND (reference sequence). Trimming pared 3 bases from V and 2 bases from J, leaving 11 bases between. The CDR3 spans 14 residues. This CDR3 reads CASSIKDGPYEQYF. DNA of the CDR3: TGTGCCAGTAGTATTAAGGACGGACCCTACGAGCAGTACTTC. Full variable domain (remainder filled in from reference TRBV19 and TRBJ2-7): DGGITQSPKYLFRKEGQNVTLSCEQNLNHDAMYWYRQDPGQGLRLIYYSQIVNDFQKGDIAEGYSVSREKKESFPLTVTSAQKNPTAFYLCASSIKDGPYEQYFGPGTRLTVT.

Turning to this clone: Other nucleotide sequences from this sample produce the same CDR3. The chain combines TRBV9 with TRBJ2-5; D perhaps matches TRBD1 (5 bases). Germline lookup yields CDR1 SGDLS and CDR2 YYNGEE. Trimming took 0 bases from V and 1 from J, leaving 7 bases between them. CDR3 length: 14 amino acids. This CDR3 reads CASSVADSQETQYF. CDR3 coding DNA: TGTGCCAGCAGCGTAGCCGACAGCCAAGAGACCCAGTACTTC.